A selection of T cell receptor beta chains follows, all from one sample in a study of blood T cell repertoires in COVID-19. Profiled with immunoSEQ multiplex PCR; TCRdb holds only in-frame clones, not every one. The table lists fewer than 200,000 clones, more than 80% of them singletons, with 10% to 15% in the top ten. The sequencing input was peripheral blood. These receptors came from a woman over 75 with COVID-19, enrolled during active disease. CDR3s include the opening cysteine and the closing phenylalanine or tryptophan. The D gene is left open where the match is weak. Clone size, where shown, is once, few, many, or a class for clones that have expanded.

>TRBV4-3|NA|TRBJ1-1|NA
CASSQDMNTEAFF
TGCGCCAGCAGCCAAGATATGAACACTGAAGCTTTCTTT
>TRBV5-6|TRBD2|TRBJ2-2|NA
CASSLGLAGATGELFF
TGTGCCAGCAGCTTGGGGCTAGCGGGTGCCACCGGGGAGCTGTTTTTT
>TRBV28|NA|TRBJ1-4|few
CASRTRGLEKLFF
TGTGCCAGCAGGACGAGGGGGTTGGAAAAACTGTTTTTT
>TRBV28|TRBD1|TRBJ1-4|NA
CASSRQGFNEKLFF
TGTGCCAGCAGCCGACAGGGCTTTAATGAAAAACTGTTTTTT
>TRBV7-3|NA|TRBJ2-1|once
CASSLTPGGNEQFF
TGTGCCAGCAGCTTAACACCCGGGGGAAATGAGCAGTTCTTC
>TRBV5-1|TRBD2|TRBJ2-2|NA
CASSTGTSGGHRELFF
TGCGCCAGCAGCACAGGGACTAGCGGGGGGCACCGGGAGCTGTTTTTT
>TRBV7-2|NA|TRBJ2-2|NA
CASSQDTELFF
TGTGCCAGCAGCCAGGACACCGAGCTGTTTTTT
>TRBV19|NA|TRBJ1-5|NA
CASSIAGMSNQPQHF
TGTGCCAGTAGTATTGCGGGTATGAGCAATCAGCCCCAGCATTTT
>TRBV27|NA|TRBJ2-7|NA
CASSPDRQAVYEQYF
TGTGCCAGCAGCCCAGACAGGCAGGCAGTCTACGAGCAGTACTTC
>TRBV12-3/TRBV12-4|NA|TRBJ1-2|NA
CASSLGAAPGYTF
TGTGCCAGCAGTTTAGGGGCAGCCCCTGGCTACACCTTC
>TRBV24-1|TRBD1|TRBJ1-5|NA
CATSDTAGTGVGQPQHF
TGTGCCACCAGTGATACTGCCGGGACAGGGGTCGGGCAGCCCCAGCATTTT
>TRBV28|NA|TRBJ1-4|NA
CASQGATNEKLFF
TGTGCCAGCCAGGGTGCAACTAATGAAAAACTGTTTTTT
>TRBV5-1|TRBD2|TRBJ2-3|NA
CASRTGGPRDTQYF
TGCGCCAGCAGGACGGGAGGGCCACGAGATACGCAGTATTTT
>TRBV6-5|TRBD2|TRBJ2-3|NA
CASADGRGTDTQYF
TGTGCCAGTGCAGACGGGAGGGGGACAGATACGCAGTATTTT
>TRBV7-9|NA|TRBJ1-1|NA
CASSPRQANTEAFF
TGTGCCAGCAGTCCCCGACAGGCGAACACTGAAGCTTTCTTT
>TRBV4-2|NA|TRBJ2-6|NA
CASSQVVASGANVLTF
TGTGCCAGCAGCCAAGTGGTGGCCTCTGGGGCCAACGTCCTGACTTTC
>TRBV5-1|TRBD2|TRBJ2-7|NA
CASSFLAGGSPYEQYF
TGCGCCAGCAGCTTTTTAGCGGGAGGGTCTCCGTACGAGCAGTACTTC
>TRBV29-1|NA|TRBJ2-2|NA
CSVEQGVRPGELFF
TGCAGCGTCGAACAGGGTGTGCGCCCCGGGGAGCTGTTTTTT
>TRBV4-2|TRBD2|TRBJ2-7|NA
CASSQDAGGAYEQYF
TGTGCCAGCAGCCAAGACGCGGGAGGGGCGTACGAGCAGTACTTC
>TRBV12-5|NA|TRBJ2-7|NA
CASSQSYEQYF
TGTGCTAGTTCCCAGTCCTACGAGCAGTACTTC
>TRBV20-1|NA|TRBJ2-3|NA
CSASVGHRVADTQYF
TGCAGTGCTAGTGTCGGCCACAGGGTGGCAGATACGCAGTATTTT
>TRBV25-1|NA|TRBJ2-3|NA
CASTSGGTGTDTQYF
TGTGCCAGCACCTCGGGAGGGACAGGGACAGATACGCAGTATTTT
>TRBV11-3|NA|TRBJ2-7|NA
CASSPRFLPYEQYF
TGTGCCAGCAGCCCCCGGTTCCTTCCCTACGAGCAGTACTTC
>TRBV24-1|TRBD2|TRBJ2-3|NA
CATSESSGSHTDTQYF
TGTGCCACCAGTGAAAGTAGCGGGAGTCACACAGATACGCAGTATTTT
>TRBV1|NA|TRBJ2-3|NA
CTSSQNGPAGGTDTQYF
TGCACCAGCAGCCAAAATGGACCAGCGGGGGGGACAGATACGCAGTATTTT
>TRBV5-1|NA|TRBJ1-1|NA
CASSYLRENTEAFF
TGCGCCAGCAGCTACCTACGGGAGAACACTGAAGCTTTCTTT
>TRBV11-2|TRBD2|TRBJ2-7|NA
CASSSGLASSYEQYF
TGTGCCAGCAGCTCGGGACTAGCGAGCTCCTACGAGCAGTACTTC
>TRBV29-1|NA|TRBJ1-3|NA
CSVERQAGNTIYF
TGCAGCGTTGAAAGACAGGCTGGAAACACCATATATTTT
>TRBV4-2|TRBD2|TRBJ2-2|NA
CASSHLTSGSPLRTGELFF
TGTGCCAGCAGCCACTTGACTAGCGGGAGCCCCCTCCGCACCGGGGAGCTGTTTTTT